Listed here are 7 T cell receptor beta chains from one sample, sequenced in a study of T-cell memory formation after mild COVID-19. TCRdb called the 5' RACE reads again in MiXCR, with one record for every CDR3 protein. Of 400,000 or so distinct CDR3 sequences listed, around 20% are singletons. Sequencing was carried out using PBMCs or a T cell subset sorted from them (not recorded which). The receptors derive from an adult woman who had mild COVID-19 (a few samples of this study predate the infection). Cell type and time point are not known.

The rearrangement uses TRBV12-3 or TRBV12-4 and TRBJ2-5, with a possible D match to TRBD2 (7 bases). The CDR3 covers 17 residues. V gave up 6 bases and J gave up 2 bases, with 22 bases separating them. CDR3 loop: CASSPLQGLSLQETQYF. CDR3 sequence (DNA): TGTGCCAGCAGCCCCCTACAGGGACTATCACTTCAAGAGACCCAGTACTTC.

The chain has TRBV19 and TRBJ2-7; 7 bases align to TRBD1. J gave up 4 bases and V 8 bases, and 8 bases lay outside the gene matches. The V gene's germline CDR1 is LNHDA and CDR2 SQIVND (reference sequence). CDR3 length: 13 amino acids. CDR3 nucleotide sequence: TGTGCCAGTGGTCCGGGACAGATTTACGAGCAGTACTTC. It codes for CASGPGQIYEQYF. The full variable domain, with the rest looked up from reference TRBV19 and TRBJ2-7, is DGGITQSPKYLFRKEGQNVTLSCEQNLNHDAMYWYRQDPGQGLRLIYYSQIVNDFQKGDIAEGYSVSREKKESFPLTVTSAQKNPTAFYLCASGPGQIYEQYFGPGTRLTVT.

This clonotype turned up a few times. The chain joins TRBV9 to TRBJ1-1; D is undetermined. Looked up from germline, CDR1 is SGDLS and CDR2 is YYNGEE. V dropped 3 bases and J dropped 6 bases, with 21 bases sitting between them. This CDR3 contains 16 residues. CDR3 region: CASSAEDLGLLSEAFF. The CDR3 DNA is TGTGCCAGCAGCGCAGAGGATCTGGGTCTATTATCTGAAGCTTTCTTT.

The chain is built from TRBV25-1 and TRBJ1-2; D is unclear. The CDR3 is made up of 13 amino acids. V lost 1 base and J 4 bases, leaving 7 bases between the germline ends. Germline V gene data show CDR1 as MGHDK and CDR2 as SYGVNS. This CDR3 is CASSESGIYGYTF. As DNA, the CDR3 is TGTGCCAGCAGTGAATCGGGGATCTATGGCTACACCTTC.

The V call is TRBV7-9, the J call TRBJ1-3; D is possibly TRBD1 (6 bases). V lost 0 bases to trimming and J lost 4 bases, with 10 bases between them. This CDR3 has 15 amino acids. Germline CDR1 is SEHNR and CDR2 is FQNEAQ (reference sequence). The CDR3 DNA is TGTGCCAGCAGCTTAGCTTGGACAGAAGGAAACACCATATATTTT. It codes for CASSLAWTEGNTIYF.

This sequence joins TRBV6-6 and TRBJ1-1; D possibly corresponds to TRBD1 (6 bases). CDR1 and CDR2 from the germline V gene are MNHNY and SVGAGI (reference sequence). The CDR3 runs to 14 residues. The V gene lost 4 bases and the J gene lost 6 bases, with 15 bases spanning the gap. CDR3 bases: TGTGCCAGCAGTTCCTTCGGGGGCGTTGCTGAAGCTTTCTTT. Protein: CASSSFGGVAEAFF.

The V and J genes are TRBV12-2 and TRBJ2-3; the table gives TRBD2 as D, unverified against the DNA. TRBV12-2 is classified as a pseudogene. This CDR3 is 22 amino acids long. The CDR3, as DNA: TGTGCAAGTCGCTTAGGAGCTCGGCCGGACTACCATAAGAGGGATGGCACAGATACGCAGTATTTT. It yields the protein CASRLGARPDYHKRDGTDTQYF.